This T cell receptor (beta chain) was captured in a study of identical twins. CDR3 length: 14 amino acids. Deletions cut 5 bases from V and 11 bases from J, with 20 bases between. This clonotype was seen a few times. MiXCR was run by TCRdb on the 5' RACE reads, yielding one entry per CDR3 protein. The data hold hundreds of thousands of distinct CDR3 sequences, with around 8.3% observed a single time. This sample was also put to use in a study of yellow fever vaccine responses in identical twins.

The chain uses TRBV12-3 or TRBV12-4 and TRBJ2-3; possibly TRBD1 for D (6 bases). The sequence derives from a young woman in good health. Sequenced input: PBMCs. In nucleotides, the CDR3 is TGTGCCAGCAGTCTACCACAGGGCCTGAGGGAGCAGTATTTT. This sequence encodes CASSLPQGLREQYF.